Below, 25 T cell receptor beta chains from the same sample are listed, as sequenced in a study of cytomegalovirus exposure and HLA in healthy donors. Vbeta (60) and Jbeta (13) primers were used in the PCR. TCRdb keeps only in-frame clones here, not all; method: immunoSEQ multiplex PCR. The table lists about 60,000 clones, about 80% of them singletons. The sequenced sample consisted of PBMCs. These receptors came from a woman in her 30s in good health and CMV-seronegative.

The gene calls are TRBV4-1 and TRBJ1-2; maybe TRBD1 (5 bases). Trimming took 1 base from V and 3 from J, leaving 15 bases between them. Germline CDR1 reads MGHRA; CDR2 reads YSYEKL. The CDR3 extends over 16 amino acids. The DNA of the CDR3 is TGCGCCAGCAGCCAAGTAAGAGGGCCGGGGGACTATGGCTACACCTTC. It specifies CASSQVRGPGDYGYTF.

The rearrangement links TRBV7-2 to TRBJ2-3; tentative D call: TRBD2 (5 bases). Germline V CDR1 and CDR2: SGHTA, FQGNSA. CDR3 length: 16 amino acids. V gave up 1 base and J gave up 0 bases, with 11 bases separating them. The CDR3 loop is CASSLGGLASTDTQYF. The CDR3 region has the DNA TGTGCCAGCAGCTTAGGAGGGCTAGCCAGCACAGATACGCAGTATTTT.

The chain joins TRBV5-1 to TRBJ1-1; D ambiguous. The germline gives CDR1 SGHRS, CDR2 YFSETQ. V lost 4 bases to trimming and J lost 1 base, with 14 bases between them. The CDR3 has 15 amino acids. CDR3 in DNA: TGCGCCAGCAGCCGCGCAAGTTTGAAGAACACTGAAGCTTTCTTT. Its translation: CASSRASLKNTEAFF.

The chain's CDR3 is CASSPRTEMDYGYTF. CDR3 in DNA: TGTGCCAGCAGTCCCCGGACAGAAATGGATTATGGCTACACCTTC. This rearrangement joins TRBV28 to TRBJ1-2, with D perhaps TRBD1 (6 bases). V was shortened by 5 bases and J by 5 bases, with 18 bases between the two germline ends. The CDR3 totals 15 residues. Germline V gene data show CDR1 as MDHEN and CDR2 as SYDVKM.

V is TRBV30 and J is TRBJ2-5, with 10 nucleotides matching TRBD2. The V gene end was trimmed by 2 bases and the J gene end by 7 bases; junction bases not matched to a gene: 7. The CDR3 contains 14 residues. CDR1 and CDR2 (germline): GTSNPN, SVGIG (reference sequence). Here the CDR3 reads CAWSSSGSFGTQYF. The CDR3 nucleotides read TGTGCCTGGAGTTCTAGCGGGAGTTTCGGGACCCAGTACTTC.

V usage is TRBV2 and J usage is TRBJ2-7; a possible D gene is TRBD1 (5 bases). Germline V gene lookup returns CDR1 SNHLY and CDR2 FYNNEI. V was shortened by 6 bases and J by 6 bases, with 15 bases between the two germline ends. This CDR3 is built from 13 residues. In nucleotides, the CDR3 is TGTGCCAGCAGAGTATGGCAGGGTGGCGAGCAGTACTTC. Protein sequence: CASRVWQGGEQYF.

Here the CDR3 reads CASSRSGGGDTQYF. CDR3 in DNA: TGCGCCAGCAGCAGGAGCGGGGGGGGAGATACGCAGTATTTT. J is TRBJ2-3 and V is TRBV5-1; 10 bases fit TRBD2. Looked up from germline, CDR1 is SGHRS and CDR2 is YFSETQ. The CDR3 has 14 amino acids. V lost 4 bases, J lost 5 bases, and 4 bases stayed unmatched.

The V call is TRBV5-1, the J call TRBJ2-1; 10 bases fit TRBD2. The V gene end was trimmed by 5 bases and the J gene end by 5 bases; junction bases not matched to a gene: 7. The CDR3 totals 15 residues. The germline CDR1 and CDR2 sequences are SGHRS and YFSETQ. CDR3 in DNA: TGCGCCAGCAGGAAAGCCGGGACTAGCGACAATGAGCAGTTCTTC. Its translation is CASRKAGTSDNEQFF.

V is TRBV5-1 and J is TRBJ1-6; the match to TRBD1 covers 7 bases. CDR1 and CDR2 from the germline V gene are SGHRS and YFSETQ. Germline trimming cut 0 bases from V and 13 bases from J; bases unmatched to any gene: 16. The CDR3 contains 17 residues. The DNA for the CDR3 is TGCGCCAGCAGCTTGGGAACAGGGGCAACCGCGGGTGCTCCCCTCCACTTT. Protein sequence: CASSLGTGATAGAPLHF.

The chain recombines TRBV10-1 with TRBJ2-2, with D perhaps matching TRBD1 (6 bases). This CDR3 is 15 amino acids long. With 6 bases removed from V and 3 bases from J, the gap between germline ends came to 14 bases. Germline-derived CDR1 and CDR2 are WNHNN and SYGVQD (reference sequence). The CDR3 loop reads CASRTVGGYTGELFF. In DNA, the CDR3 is TGCGCCAGCAGAACCGTAGGGGGATACACCGGGGAGCTGTTTTTT.

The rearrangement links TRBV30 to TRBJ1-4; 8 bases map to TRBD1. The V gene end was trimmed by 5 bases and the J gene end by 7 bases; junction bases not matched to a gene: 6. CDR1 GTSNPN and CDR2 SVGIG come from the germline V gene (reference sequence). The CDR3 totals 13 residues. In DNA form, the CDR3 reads TGTGCCTGGGCAGGGGGCGCGCGTGAAAAACTGTTTTTT. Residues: CAWAGGAREKLFF.

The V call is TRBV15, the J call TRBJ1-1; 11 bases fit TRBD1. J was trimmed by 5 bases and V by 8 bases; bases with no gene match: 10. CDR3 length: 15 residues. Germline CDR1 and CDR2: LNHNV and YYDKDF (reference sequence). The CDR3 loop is CATSRDRGFFTEAFF. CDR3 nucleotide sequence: TGTGCCACCTCCCGGGACAGGGGGTTTTTTACTGAAGCTTTCTTT.

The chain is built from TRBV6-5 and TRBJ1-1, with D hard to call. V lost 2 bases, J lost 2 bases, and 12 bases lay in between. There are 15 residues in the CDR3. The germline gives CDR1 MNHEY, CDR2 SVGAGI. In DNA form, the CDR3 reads TGTGCCAGCAGTTACGGATCTGAGGTAAACACTGAAGCTTTCTTT. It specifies CASSYGSEVNTEAFF.

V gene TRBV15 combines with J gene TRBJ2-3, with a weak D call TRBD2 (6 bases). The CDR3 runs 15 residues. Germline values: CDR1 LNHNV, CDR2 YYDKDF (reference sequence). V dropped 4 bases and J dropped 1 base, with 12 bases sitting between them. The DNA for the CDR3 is TGTGCCACCAGCAAGATGCGGGGAGGCACAGATACGCAGTATTTT. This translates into CATSKMRGGTDTQYF. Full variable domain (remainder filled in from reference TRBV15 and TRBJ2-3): DAMVIQNPRYQVTQFGKPVTLSCSQTLNHNVMYWYQQKSSQAPKLLFHYYDKDFNNEADTPDNFQSRRPNTSFCFLDIRSPGLGDTAMYLCATSKMRGGTDTQYFGPGTRLTVL.

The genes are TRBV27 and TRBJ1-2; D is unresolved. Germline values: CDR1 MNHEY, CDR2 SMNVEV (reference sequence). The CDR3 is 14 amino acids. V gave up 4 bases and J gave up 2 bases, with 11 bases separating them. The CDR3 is CASSSVTENYGYTF. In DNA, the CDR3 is TGTGCCAGCAGTTCAGTCACAGAGAACTATGGCTACACCTTC.

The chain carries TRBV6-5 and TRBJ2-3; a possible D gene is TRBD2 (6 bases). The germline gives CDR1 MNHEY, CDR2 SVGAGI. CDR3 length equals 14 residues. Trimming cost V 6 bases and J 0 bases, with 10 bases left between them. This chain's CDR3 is CASRGTLSTDTQYF. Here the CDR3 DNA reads TGTGCCAGCAGGGGGACTCTTAGCACAGATACGCAGTATTTT.

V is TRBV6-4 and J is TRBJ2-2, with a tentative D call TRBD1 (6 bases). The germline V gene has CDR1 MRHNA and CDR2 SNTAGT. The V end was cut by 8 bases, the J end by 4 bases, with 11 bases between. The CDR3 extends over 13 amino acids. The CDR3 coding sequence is TGTGCCAGCGTTCAGGGGCGCACCGGGGAGCTGTTTTTT. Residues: CASVQGRTGELFF.

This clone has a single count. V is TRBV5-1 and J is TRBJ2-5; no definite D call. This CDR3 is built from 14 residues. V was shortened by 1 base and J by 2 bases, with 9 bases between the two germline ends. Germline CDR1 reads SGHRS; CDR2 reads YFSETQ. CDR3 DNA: TGCGCCAGCAGCTTGATGGGCCCACAAGAGACCCAGTACTTC. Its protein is CASSLMGPQETQYF.

CDR3 DNA: TGTGCCTGGAGCCGGGAGTCGAGCCACAATGAGCAGTTCTTC. Residues: CAWSRESSHNEQFF. The chain links TRBV30 to TRBJ2-1, with D tentatively TRBD2 (6 bases). Germline V CDR1 and CDR2: GTSNPN, SVGIG (reference sequence). The CDR3 consists of 14 residues. V lost 3 bases, J lost 5 bases, and 14 bases lay in between.

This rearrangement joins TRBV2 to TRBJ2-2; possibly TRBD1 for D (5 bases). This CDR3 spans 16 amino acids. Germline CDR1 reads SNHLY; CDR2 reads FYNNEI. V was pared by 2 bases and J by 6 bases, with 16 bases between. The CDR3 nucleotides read TGTGCCAGCAGTGAAAGGACACCCAAGGGGTCCGGGGAGCTGTTTTTT. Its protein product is CASSERTPKGSGELFF.

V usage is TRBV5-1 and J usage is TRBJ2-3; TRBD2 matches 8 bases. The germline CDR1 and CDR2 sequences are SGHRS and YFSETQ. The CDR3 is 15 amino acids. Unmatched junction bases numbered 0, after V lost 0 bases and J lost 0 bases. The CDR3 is CASSLAGGSTDTQYF. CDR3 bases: TGCGCCAGCAGCTTGGCGGGGGGGAGCACAGATACGCAGTATTTT.

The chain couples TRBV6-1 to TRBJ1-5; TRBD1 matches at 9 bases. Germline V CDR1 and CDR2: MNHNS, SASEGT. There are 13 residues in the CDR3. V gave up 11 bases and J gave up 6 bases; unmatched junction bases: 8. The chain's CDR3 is CASAGTGSQPQHF. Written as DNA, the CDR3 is TGTGCCTCGGCGGGGACAGGGAGTCAGCCCCAGCATTTT.

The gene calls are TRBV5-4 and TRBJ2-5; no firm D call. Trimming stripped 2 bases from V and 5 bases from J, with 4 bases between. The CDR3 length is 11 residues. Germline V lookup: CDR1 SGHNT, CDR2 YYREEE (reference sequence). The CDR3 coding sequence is TGTGCCAGCAGCTTCATGGAGACCCAGTACTTC. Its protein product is CASSFMETQYF.

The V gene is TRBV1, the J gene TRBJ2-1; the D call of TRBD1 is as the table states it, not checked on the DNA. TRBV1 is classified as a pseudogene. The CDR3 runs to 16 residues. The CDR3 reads CTSRDREGGQDNEQFF. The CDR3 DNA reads TGCACCAGCAGGGACAGGGAGGGGGGTCAGGACAATGAGCAGTTCTTC.

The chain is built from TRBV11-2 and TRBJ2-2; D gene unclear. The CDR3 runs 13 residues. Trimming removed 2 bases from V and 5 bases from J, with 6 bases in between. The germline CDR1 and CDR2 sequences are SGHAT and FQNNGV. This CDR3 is CASSLQSTGELFF. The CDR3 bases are TGTGCCAGCAGCTTACAGTCTACCGGGGAGCTGTTTTTT. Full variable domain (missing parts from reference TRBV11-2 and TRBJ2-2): EAGVAQSPRYKIIEKRQSVAFWCNPISGHATLYWYQQILGQGPKLLIQFQNNGVVDDSQLPKDRFSAERLKGVDSTLKIQPAKLEDSAVYLCASSLQSTGELFFGEGSRLTVL.